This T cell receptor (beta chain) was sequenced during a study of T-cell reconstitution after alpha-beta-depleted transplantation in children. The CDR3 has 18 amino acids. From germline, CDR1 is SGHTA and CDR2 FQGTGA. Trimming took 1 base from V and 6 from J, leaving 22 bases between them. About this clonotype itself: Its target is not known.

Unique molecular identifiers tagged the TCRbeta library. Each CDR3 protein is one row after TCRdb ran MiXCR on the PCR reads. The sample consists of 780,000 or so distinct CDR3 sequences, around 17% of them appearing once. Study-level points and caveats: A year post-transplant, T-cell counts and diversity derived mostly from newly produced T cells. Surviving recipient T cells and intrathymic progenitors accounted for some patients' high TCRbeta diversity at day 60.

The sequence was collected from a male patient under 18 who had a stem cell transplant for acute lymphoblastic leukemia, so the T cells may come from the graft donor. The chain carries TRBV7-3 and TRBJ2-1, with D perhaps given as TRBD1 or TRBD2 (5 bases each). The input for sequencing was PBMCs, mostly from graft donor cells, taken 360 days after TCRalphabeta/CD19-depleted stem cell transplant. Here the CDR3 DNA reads TGTGCCAGCAGCTTAAGGGACGGAGGTACCAGCGGAGCCAATGAGCAGTTCTTC. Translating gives CASSLRDGGTSGANEQFF.